This T cell receptor beta chain originates from a study of control samples from healthy donors and cancer patients. TCRdb's copy holds only in-frame clones and misses some; the assay was immunoSEQ multiplex PCR. This table holds fewer than 70,000 clones, approximately 88% found once. With V trimmed by 3 bases and J by 2 bases, 13 bases remained unmatched. Looked up from germline, CDR1 is MNHEY and CDR2 is SMNVEV (reference sequence). The CDR3 extends over 17 amino acids. Sequenced sample: PBMCs. V gene TRBV27 combines with J gene TRBJ2-7; TRBD2 matches at 7 bases. The sequence derives from a woman aged 45 to 65 with lung cancer. As DNA, the CDR3 is TGTGCCAGCAGTTTTTCATTGGGAGGGGCGCTTACCTACGAGCAGTACTTC. Its translation is CASSFSLGGALTYEQYF.